This TCR beta chain was recorded in a study of blood T cell repertoires in COVID-19. Study as a whole: Samples came from the United States, Italy and Spain, spanning acute and convalescent COVID-19. The cDNA or gDNA used as material had been derived from T cells, B-cell-depleted T cells, or PBMCs.

How the authors handled the data: Amplification with reference gene primers provided the estimates of nucleated cell counts. Profiled with immunoSEQ multiplex PCR; TCRdb holds only in-frame clones, not every one. The V and J calls and clone size were taken over from that table, and D and trimming were inferred from the DNA. The profile shows some 97,000 clones, approximately 93% of them singletons. The source of this sequence is a man over 45 with active COVID-19. Material: peripheral blood.

CDR3 coding DNA: TGCGCCAGCAGCTTGGTTGGCAGGCACTCCTATAATTCACCCCTCCACTTT. Protein product: CASSLVGRHSYNSPLHF. The V call is TRBV5-1, the J call TRBJ1-6; D unclear. The germline V and J ends were trimmed by 0 bases and 0 bases, with 10 bases remaining between them. Germline V lookup: CDR1 SGHRS, CDR2 YFSETQ. The CDR3 is 17 amino acids.